This T cell receptor (beta chain) appears in the sequencing data of a study of early T cells in non-severe SARS-CoV-2 infection. In the study overall: With bulk RNA from unsorted whole blood as input, sequencing yielded unpaired chains.

As concerns this clonotype: Its specificity is unknown. At one end, the junction sequence differs from germline, possibly due to a read error.

Germline V gives CDR1 DFQATT, CDR2 SNEGSKA (reference sequence). This CDR3 contains 11 residues. Separate cDNA molecules each had unique molecular identifiers attached to them. TCRdb processed the 5' RACE reads anew with MiXCR; each CDR3 protein has one entry. Of roughly 70,000 distinct CDR3 sequences in the sample, less than 15% were seen once. Whole-study results and caveats: Clonotype matching in VDJdb favored anti-spike CD8 responses and did not capture private and CD4 specificities.

This sequence was found in an adult who was a healthcare worker with PCR-confirmed SARS-CoV-2 infection or an uninfected control (not recorded which). The sample comprised whole blood. The genes are TRBV20-1 and TRBJ1-1; a weak D match, TRBD1 (5 bases). The CDR3 protein is CSPSGAGQKEF. CDR3 sequence (DNA): TGCAGTCCCAGCGGGGCAGGTCAAAAGGAGTTT.